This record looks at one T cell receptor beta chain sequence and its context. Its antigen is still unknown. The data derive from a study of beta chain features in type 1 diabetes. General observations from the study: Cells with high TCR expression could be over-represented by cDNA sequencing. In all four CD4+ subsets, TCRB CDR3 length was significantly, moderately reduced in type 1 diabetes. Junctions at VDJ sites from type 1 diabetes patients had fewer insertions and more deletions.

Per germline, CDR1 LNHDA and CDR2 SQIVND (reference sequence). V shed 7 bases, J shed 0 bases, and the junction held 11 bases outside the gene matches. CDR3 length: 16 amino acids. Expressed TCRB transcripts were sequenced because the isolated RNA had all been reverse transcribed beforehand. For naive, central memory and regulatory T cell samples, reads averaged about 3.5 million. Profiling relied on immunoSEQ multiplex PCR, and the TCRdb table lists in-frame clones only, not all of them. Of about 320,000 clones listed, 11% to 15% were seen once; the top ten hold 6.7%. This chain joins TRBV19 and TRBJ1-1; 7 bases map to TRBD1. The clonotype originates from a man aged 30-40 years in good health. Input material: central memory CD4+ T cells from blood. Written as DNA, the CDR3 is TGTGCCAGTATGCGTGGCACAGGGGACTTGAACACTGAAGCTTTCTTT. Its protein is CASMRGTGDLNTEAFF.